The present T cell receptor beta chain was sequenced within a study of CD8+ T cells in alopecia areata. Regarding the study as a whole: When scalp samples are sequenced, resident alphabeta T cells of normal skin are also captured.

This clone has only a few counts. The antigen remains undetermined. V lost 5 bases, J lost 5 bases, and 4 bases stayed unmatched. Germline loops: CDR1 SEHNR, CDR2 FQNEAQ (reference sequence). This CDR3 is 13 amino acids long. RNA extraction and reverse transcription yielded cDNA as sequencing template. Sequencing was performed with immunoSEQ multiplex PCR; in TCRdb, only in-frame clones are kept and a portion is missing. This table holds about 150,000 clones, approximately 65% found once. This sequence was found in a human donor in good health. Sequencing was carried out using CD8+ T cells sorted from blood. This rearrangement joins TRBV7-9 to TRBJ2-5; 8 positions match TRBD1. The CDR3 bases are TGTGCCAGCAGCGGGACAGGACGCGAGACCCAGTACTTC. This sequence encodes CASSGTGRETQYF.